These T cell receptor beta chains were read from a single sample in a study of blood T cell repertoires in COVID-19. Some clones are missing from TCRdb's copy, which holds only in-frame ones; the method was immunoSEQ multiplex PCR. The table has 430,000 or so clones, 85% to 90% seen once; the top ten hold approximately 1.8%. Sequenced: PBMCs or T cells enriched from blood (not recorded which). The receptor source for this set is a woman in her 40s who had recovered from COVID-19. The CDR3 runs from the conserved cysteine through the conserved F or W. A D gene is named only where the DNA matches it firmly. A row's size may be missing; if present it is once, few, many or a size class.

size: .
V: TRBV11-3
J: TRBJ2-1
D: TRBD1
CDR3: CASSSTQGNEQFF
DNA: TGTGCCAGCAGCTCAACACAGGGGAATGAGCAGTTCTTC

size: .
V: TRBV27
J: TRBJ2-3
D: TRBD1
CDR3: CASSPRDRAVDTQYF
DNA: TGTGCCAGCAGTCCGAGGGACAGGGCGGTAGATACGCAGTATTTT

size: .
V: TRBV28
J: TRBJ2-1
D: TRBD2
CDR3: CASSPWTSGSYEQFF
DNA: TGTGCCAGCAGTCCGTGGACTAGCGGGAGTTATGAGCAGTTCTTC

size: .
V: TRBV18
J: TRBJ2-2
D: .
CDR3: CASWNGAGRSGELFF
DNA: TGTGCCAGCTGGAATGGTGCGGGACGGTCGGGGGAGCTGTTTTTT

size: .
V: TRBV5-1
J: TRBJ2-3
D: TRBD2
CDR3: CASVLGPSGADTQYF
DNA: TGCGCCAGCGTTCTGGGGCCTAGCGGGGCAGATACGCAGTATTTT

size: .
V: TRBV10-3
J: TRBJ2-5
D: .
CDR3: CAISESVTGTQYF
DNA: TGTGCCATCAGTGAGTCGGTAACAGGGACCCAGTACTTC

size: .
V: TRBV29-1
J: TRBJ2-7
D: TRBD2
CDR3: CSVEGSASGSRSYEQYF
DNA: TGCAGCGTTGAAGGGTCGGCTAGCGGGAGTCGTTCCTACGAGCAGTACTTC

size: .
V: TRBV19
J: TRBJ2-7
D: .
CDR3: CASSPRVSSYEQYF
DNA: TGTGCCAGTAGTCCTCGGGTCTCGTCCTACGAGCAGTACTTC

size: .
V: TRBV11-2
J: TRBJ1-2
D: .
CDR3: CASSYTGNYGYTF
DNA: TGTGCCAGCAGCTATACAGGGAACTATGGCTACACCTTC

size: .
V: TRBV6-2/TRBV6-3
J: TRBJ1-2
D: TRBD1
CDR3: CASSYSSDRGNYGYTF
DNA: TGTGCCAGCAGTTACTCTTCGGACAGGGGTAACTATGGCTACACCTTC

size: .
V: TRBV28
J: TRBJ1-1
D: .
CDR3: CASSPRRGAPTEAFF
DNA: TGTGCCAGCAGTCCCCGCCGGGGGGCCCCCACTGAAGCTTTCTTT

size: .
V: TRBV15
J: TRBJ2-3
D: TRBD2
CDR3: CATSRKTSGRASDTQYF
DNA: TGTGCCACCAGCAGGAAAACTAGCGGGAGGGCCTCGGATACGCAGTATTTT

size: .
V: TRBV11-2
J: TRBJ2-5
D: .
CDR3: CASSKLYPGFQETQYF
DNA: TGTGCCAGCAGCAAACTGTATCCGGGGTTCCAAGAGACCCAGTACTTC

size: .
V: TRBV3-1/TRBV3-2
J: TRBJ2-5
D: TRBD2
CDR3: CASSQGGAGVGETQYF
DNA: TGTGCCAGCAGCCAAGGAGGAGCGGGGGTCGGAGAGACCCAGTACTTC

size: .
V: TRBV6-5
J: TRBJ2-5
D: TRBD2
CDR3: CASSGTSGIETQYF
DNA: TGTGCCAGCAGCGGAACTAGCGGGATTGAGACCCAGTACTTC

size: .
V: TRBV6-5
J: TRBJ2-2
D: .
CDR3: CASKLQSNTGELFF
DNA: TGTGCCAGCAAGTTACAGTCGAACACCGGGGAGCTGTTTTTT

size: .
V: TRBV6-2/TRBV6-3
J: TRBJ2-7
D: TRBD2
CDR3: CASSYIAGGSHEQYF
DNA: TGTGCCAGCAGTTATATAGCGGGGGGCTCCCACGAGCAGTACTTC

size: .
V: TRBV11-2
J: TRBJ2-2
D: .
CDR3: CASSFNRVTTGELFF
DNA: TGTGCCAGCAGCTTTAACAGGGTTACGACCGGGGAGCTGTTTTTT

size: .
V: TRBV4-1
J: TRBJ2-1
D: TRBD2
CDR3: CASSQDRGLDGIITYNEQFF
DNA: TGCGCCAGCAGCCAAGATCGAGGACTAGATGGGATCATCACCTACAATGAGCAGTTCTTC

size: few
V: TRBV7-9
J: TRBJ2-2
D: .
CDR3: CASSLRGQGLLNTGELFF
DNA: TGTGCCAGCAGCCTCCGTGGACAAGGATTATTGAACACCGGGGAGCTGTTTTTT